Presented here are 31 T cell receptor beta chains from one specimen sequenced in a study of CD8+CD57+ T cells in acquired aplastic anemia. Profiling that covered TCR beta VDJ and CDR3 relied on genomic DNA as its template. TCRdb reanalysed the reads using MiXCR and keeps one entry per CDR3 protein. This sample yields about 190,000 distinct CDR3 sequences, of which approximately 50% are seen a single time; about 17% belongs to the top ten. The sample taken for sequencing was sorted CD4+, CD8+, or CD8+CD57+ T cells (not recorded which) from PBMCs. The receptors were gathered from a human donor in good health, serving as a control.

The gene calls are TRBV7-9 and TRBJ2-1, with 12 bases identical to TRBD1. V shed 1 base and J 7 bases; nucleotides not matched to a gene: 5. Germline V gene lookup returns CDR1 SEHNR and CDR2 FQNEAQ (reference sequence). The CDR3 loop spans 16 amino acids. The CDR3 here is CASSLGWDRGRNEQFF. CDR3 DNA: TGTGCCAGCAGCTTAGGTTGGGACAGGGGGCGTAATGAGCAGTTCTTC.

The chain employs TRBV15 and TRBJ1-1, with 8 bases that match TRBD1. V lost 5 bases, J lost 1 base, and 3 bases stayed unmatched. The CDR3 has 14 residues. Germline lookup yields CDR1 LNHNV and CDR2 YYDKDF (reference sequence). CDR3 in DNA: TGTGCCACCAGCCAACAGGGGGGGAACACTGAAGCTTTCTTT. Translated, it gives CATSQQGGNTEAFF. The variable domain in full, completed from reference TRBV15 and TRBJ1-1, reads DAMVIQNPRYQVTQFGKPVTLSCSQTLNHNVMYWYQQKSSQAPKLLFHYYDKDFNNEADTPDNFQSRRPNTSFCFLDIRSPGLGDTAMYLCATSQQGGNTEAFFGQGTRLTVV.

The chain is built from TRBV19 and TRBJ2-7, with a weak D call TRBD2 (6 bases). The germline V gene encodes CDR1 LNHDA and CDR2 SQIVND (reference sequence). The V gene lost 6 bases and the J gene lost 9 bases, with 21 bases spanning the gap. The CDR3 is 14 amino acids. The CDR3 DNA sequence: TGTGCCAGTAGCCGAGGTAAAAACGGGGGAATGCAGTACTTC. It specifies CASSRGKNGGMQYF.

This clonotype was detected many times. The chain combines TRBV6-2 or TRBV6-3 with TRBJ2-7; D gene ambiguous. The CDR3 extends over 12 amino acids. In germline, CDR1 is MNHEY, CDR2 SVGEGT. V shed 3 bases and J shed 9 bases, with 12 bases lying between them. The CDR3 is CASSYLQAGQYF. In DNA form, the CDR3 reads TGTGCCAGCAGTTATCTGCAGGCTGGGCAGTACTTC.

The CDR3 is CSIATRDEQYF. The CDR3 nucleotides read TGCAGCATTGCGACCCGGGACGAGCAGTACTTC. The chain couples TRBV29-1 to TRBJ2-7, with D hard to call. V shed 8 bases and J shed 5 bases, with 13 bases lying between them. This CDR3 spans 11 amino acids. CDR1 is SQVTM and CDR2 is ANQGSEA in the germline V gene.

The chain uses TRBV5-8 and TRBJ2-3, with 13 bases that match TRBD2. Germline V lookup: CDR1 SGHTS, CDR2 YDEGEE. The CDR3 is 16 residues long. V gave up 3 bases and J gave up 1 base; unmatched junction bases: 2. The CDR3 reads CASSYGTSGGTDTQYF. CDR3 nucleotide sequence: TGTGCCAGCAGCTATGGGACTAGCGGGGGCACAGATACGCAGTATTTT.

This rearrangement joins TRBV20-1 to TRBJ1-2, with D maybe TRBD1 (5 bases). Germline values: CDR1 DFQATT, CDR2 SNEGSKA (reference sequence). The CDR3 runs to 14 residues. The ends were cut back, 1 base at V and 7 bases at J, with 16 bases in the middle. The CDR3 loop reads CSARVRGGSGGYTF. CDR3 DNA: TGCAGTGCTAGAGTCCGTGGGGGGAGCGGTGGCTACACCTTC.

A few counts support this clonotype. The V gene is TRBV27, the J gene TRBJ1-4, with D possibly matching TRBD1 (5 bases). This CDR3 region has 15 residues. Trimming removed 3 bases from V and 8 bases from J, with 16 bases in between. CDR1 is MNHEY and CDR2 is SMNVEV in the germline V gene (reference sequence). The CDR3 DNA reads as TGTGCCAGCAGTTTGTTGGGACGGGTGGGGGAAAAACTGTTTTTT. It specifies CASSLLGRVGEKLFF.

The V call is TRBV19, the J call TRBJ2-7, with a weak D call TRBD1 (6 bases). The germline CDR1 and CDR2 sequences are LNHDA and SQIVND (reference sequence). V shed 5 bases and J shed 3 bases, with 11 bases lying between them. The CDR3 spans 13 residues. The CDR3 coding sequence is TGTGCCAGTAGTGCCCAACAGGGCTACGAGCAGTACTTC. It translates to CASSAQQGYEQYF.

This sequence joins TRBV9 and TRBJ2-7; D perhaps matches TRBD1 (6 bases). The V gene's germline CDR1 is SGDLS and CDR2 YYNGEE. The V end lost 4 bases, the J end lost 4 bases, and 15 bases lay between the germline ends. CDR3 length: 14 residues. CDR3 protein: CASSHGTGRYEQYF. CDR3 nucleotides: TGTGCCAGCAGCCACGGTACAGGGCGGTACGAGCAGTACTTC.

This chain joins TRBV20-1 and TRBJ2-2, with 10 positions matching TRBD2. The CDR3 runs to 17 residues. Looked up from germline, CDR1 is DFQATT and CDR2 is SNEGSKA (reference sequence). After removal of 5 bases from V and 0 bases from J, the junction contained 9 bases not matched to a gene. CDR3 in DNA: TGCAGTGCTCCGGCTAGCGGGGGATACGCGAACACCGGGGAGCTGTTTTTT. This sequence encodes CSAPASGGYANTGELFF.

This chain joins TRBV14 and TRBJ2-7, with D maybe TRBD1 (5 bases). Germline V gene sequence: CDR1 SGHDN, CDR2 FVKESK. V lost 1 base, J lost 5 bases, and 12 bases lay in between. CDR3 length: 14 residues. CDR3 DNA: TGTGCCAGCAGCCAAGTTCAGGGTTTCCACGAGCAGTACTTC. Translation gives CASSQVQGFHEQYF.

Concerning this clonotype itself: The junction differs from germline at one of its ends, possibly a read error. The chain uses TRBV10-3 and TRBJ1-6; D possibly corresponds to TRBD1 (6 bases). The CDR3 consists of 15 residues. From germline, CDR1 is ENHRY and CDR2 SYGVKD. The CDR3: CASSYDGGAGSPLHF. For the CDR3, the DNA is TGTGCCAGCAGTTACGATGGGGGCGCGGGGTCACCCCTCCACTTT.

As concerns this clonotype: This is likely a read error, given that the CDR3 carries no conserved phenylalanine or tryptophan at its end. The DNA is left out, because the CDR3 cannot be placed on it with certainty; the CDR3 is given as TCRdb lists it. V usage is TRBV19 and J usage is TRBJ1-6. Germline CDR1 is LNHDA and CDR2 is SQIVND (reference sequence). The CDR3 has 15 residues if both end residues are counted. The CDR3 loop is CASRRGSSYNSPLRS.

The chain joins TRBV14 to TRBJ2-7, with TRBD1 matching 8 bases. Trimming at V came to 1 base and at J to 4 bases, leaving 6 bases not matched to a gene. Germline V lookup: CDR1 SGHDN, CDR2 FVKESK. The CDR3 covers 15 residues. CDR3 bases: TGTGCCAGCAGCCAAGCCCCAGGGGGCGTTTACGAGCAGTACTTC. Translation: CASSQAPGGVYEQYF.

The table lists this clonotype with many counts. DNA of the CDR3: TGCGCCAGCAGCCCTGGGACAGCTCGAGACTCTGGGGCCAACGTCCTGACTTTC. It is translated as CASSPGTARDSGANVLTF. The rearrangement links TRBV5-1 to TRBJ2-6, with TRBD1 identical over 7 bases. With 4 bases clipped from V and 0 bases from J, the junction kept 10 bases outside the gene matches. From germline, CDR1 is SGHRS and CDR2 YFSETQ. CDR3 length: 18 residues.

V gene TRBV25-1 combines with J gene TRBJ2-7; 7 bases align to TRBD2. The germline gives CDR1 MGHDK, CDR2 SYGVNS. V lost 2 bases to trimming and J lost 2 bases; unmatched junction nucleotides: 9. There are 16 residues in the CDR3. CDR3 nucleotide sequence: TGTGCCAGCAGTGAAAGAGGGACTAACCCGACCTACGAGCAGTACTTC. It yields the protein CASSERGTNPTYEQYF.

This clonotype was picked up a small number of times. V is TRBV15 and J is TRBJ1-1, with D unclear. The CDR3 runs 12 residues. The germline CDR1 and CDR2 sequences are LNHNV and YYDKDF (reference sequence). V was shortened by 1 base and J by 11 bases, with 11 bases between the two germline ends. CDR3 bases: TGTGCCACCAGCAGAGCCGCCCCGGAGGCTTTCTTT. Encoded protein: CATSRAAPEAFF.

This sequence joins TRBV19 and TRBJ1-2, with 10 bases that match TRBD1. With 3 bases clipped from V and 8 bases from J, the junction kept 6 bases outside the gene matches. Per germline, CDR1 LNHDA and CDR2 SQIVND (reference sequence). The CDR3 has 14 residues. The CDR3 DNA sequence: TGTGCCAGTAGTATCGGGACAGGGGCGAGGGGCTACACCTTC. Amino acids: CASSIGTGARGYTF.

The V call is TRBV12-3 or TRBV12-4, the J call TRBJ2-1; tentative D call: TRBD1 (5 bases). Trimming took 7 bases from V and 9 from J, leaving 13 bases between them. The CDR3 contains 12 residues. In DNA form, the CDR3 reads TGTGCCAGCATGACCAGTAGGGGTGAGCAGTTCTTC. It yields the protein CASMTSRGEQFF.

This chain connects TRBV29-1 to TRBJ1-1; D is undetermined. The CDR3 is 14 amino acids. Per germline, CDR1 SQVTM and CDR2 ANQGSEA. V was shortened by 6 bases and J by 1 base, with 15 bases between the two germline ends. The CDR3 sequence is CSVKLDGKNTEAFF. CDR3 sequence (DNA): TGCAGCGTGAAACTCGACGGGAAGAACACTGAAGCTTTCTTT.

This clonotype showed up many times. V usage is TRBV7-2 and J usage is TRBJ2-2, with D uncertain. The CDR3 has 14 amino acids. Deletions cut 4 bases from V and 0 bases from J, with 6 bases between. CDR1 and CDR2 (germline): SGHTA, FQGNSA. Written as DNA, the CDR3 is TGTGCCAGCAGCTGGATAGCGAACACCGGGGAGCTGTTTTTT. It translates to CASSWIANTGELFF. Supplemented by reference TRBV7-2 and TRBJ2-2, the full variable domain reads GAGVSQSPSNKVTEKGKDVELRCDPISGHTALYWYRQSLGQGLEFLIYFQGNSAPDKSGLPSDRFSAERTGGSVSTLTIQRTQQEDSAVYLCASSWIANTGELFFGEGSRLTVL.

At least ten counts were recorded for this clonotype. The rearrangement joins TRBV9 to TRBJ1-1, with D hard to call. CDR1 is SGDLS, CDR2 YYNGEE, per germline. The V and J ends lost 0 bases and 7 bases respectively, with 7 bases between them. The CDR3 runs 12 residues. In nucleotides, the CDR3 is TGTGCCAGCAGCGTAGGACTGGGTGAAGCTTTCTTT. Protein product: CASSVGLGEAFF.

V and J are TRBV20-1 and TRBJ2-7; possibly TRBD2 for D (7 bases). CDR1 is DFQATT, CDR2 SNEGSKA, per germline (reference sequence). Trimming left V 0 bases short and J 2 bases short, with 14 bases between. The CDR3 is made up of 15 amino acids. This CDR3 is CSARDPGGLAYEQYF. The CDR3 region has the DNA TGCAGTGCTAGAGATCCGGGGGGCCTTGCCTACGAGCAGTACTTC.

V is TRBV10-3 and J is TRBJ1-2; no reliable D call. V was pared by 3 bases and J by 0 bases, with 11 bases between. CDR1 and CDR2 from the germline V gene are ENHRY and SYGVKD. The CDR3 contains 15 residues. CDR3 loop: CAISESGRANYGYTF. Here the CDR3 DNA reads TGTGCCATCAGTGAATCCGGCAGAGCTAACTATGGCTACACCTTC.

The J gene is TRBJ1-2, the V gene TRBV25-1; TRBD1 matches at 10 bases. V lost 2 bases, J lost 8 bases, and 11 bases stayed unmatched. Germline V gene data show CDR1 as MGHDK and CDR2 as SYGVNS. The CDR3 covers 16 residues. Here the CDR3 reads CASSEEIRDRGRGYTF. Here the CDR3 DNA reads TGTGCCAGCAGTGAAGAGATCCGGGACAGGGGTCGAGGCTACACCTTC.

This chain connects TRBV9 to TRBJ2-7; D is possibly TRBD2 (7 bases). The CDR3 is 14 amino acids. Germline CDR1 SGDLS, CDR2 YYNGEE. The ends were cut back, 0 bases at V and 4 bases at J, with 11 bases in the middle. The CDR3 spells CASSVEGGLYEQYF. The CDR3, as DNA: TGTGCCAGCAGCGTAGAGGGGGGGCTGTACGAGCAGTACTTC.

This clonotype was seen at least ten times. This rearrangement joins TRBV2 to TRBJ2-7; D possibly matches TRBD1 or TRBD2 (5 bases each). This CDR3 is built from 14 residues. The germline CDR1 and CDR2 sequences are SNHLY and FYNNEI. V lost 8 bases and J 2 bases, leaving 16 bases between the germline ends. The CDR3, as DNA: TGTGCCAGCTTACCACGGGGCAGGCCCTACGAGCAGTACTTC. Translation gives CASLPRGRPYEQYF.

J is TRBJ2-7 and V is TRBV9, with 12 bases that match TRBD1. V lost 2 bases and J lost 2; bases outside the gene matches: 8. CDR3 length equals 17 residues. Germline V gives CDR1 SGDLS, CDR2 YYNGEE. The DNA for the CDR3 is TGTGCCAGCAGCGTCTCTCCGGGACAGGGGGCCCCCTACGAGCAGTACTTC. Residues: CASSVSPGQGAPYEQYF.

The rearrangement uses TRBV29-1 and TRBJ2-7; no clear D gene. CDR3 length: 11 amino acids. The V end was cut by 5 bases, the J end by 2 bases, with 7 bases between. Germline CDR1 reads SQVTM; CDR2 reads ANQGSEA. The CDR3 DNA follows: TGCAGCGTTCGTAGCCCCTACGAGCAGTACTTC. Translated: CSVRSPYEQYF.

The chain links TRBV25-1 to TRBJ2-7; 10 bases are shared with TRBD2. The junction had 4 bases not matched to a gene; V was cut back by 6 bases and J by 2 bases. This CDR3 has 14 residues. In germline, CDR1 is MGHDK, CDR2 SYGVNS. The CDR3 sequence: CASSALAGAYEQYV. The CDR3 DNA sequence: TGTGCCAGCAGCGCCCTAGCGGGAGCCTACGAGCAGTACGTC.